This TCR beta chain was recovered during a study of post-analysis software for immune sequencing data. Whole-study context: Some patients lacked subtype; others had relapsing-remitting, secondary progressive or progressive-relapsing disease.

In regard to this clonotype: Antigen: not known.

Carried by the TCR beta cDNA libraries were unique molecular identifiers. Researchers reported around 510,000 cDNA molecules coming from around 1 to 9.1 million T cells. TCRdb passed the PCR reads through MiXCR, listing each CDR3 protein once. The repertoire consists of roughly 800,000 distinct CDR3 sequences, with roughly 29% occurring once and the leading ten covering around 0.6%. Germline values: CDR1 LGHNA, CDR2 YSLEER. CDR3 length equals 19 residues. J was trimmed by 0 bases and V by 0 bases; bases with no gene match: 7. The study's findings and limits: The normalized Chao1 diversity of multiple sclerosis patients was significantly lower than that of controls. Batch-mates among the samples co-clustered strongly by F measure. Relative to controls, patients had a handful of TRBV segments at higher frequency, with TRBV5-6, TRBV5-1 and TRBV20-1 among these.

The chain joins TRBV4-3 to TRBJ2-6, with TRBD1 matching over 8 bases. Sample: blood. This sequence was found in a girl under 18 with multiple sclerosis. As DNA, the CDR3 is TGCGCCAGCAGCCAAGATACTTGGACAGGGAGCTCTGGGGCCAACGTCCTGACTTTC. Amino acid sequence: CASSQDTWTGSSGANVLTF.